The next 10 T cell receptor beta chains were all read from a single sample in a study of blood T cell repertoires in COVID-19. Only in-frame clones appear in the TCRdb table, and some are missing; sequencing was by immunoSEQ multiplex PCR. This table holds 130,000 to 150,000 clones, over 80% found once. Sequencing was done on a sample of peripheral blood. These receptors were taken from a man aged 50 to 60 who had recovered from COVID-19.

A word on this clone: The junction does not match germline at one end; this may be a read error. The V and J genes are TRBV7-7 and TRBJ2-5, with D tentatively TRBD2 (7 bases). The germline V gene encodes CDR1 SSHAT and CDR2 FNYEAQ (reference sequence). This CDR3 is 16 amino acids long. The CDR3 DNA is TGTGCTAGCAGCGAGGGGGGGGTTTTCGGGGTAGAGACCCAGTACTTC. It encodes CASSEGGVFGVETQYF.

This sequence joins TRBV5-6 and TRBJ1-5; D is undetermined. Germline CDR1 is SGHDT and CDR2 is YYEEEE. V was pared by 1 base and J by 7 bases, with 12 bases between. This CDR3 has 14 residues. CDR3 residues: CASSLRGSGQPQHF. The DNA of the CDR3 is TGTGCCAGCAGCTTGCGGGGATCAGGACAGCCCCAGCATTTT.

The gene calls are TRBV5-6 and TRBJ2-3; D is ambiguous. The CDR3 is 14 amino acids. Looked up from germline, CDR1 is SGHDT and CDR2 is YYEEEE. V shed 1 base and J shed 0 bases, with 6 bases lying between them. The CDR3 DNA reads TGTGCCAGCAGCTTGTTGCGGAGCACAGATACGCAGTATTTT. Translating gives CASSLLRSTDTQYF.

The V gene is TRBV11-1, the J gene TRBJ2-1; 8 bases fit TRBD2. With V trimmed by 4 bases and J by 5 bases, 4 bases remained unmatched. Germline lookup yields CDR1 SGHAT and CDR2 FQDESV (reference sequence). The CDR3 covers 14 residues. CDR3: CASSYSGENNEQFF. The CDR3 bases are TGTGCCAGCAGCTATAGCGGGGAGAACAATGAGCAGTTCTTC.

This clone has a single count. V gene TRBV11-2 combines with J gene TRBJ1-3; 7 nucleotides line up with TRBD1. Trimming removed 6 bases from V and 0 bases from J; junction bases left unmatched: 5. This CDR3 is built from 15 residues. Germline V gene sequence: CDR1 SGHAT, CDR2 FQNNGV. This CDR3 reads CASSQYRGSGNTIYF. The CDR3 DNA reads TGTGCCAGCAGTCAATACAGGGGCTCTGGAAACACCATATATTTT. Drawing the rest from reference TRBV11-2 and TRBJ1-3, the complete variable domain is EAGVAQSPRYKIIEKRQSVAFWCNPISGHATLYWYQQILGQGPKLLIQFQNNGVVDDSQLPKDRFSAERLKGVDSTLKIQPAKLEDSAVYLCASSQYRGSGNTIYFGEGSWLTVV.

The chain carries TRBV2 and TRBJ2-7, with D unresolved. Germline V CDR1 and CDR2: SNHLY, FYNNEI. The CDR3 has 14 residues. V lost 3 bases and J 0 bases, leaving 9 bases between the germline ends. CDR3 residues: CASSDRSGSYEQYF. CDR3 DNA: TGTGCCAGCAGTGACCGTTCGGGCTCCTACGAGCAGTACTTC.

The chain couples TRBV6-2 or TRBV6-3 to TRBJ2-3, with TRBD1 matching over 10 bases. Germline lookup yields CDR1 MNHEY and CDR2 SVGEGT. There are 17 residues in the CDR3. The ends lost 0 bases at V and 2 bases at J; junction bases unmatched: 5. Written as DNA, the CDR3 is TGTGCCAGCAGTTACTCGAGGGGACAGGGGCACACAGATACGCAGTATTTT. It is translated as CASSYSRGQGHTDTQYF.

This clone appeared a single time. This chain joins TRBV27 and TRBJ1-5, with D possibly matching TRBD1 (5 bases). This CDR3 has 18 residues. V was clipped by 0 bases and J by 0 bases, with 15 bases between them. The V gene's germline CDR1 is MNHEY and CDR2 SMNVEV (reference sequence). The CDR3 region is CASSLSWQGLYSNQPQHF. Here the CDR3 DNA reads TGTGCCAGCAGTTTATCCTGGCAGGGACTTTATAGCAATCAGCCCCAGCATTTT.

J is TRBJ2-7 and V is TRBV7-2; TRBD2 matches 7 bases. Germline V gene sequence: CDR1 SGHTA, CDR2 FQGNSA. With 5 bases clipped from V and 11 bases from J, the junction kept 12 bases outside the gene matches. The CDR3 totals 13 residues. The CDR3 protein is CASSGFGLEAEYF. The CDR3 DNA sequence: TGTGCCAGCAGCGGGTTCGGACTAGAGGCTGAGTACTTC.

The CDR3 reads CASGPDREHGYTF. DNA of the CDR3: TGTGCTAGTGGACCGGACAGGGAACATGGCTACACCTTC. The V gene is TRBV12-5, the J gene TRBJ1-2, with 8 bases lining up with TRBD1. CDR1 and CDR2 from the germline V gene are LGHNT and FRNRAP. The CDR3 extends over 13 amino acids. Germline trimming cut 6 bases from V and 6 bases from J; bases unmatched to any gene: 6.